This T cell receptor beta chain was captured in a study of shared T cell receptors in the human thymus. The data were produced by immunoSEQ multiplex PCR, yet TCRdb's version contains in-frame clones alone and is incomplete. The repertoire consists of about 730,000 clones, with 70% to 90% occurring once and the leading ten covering more than 0.008%. J gave up 5 bases and V 1 base, and 2 bases lay outside the gene matches. CDR1 is SNHLY, CDR2 FYNNEI, per germline. The CDR3 has 14 amino acids. Another study also made use of these data, one on human thymus T cells. That paper states: Healthy Finnish infants having corrective surgery for congenital heart defects served as donors. The thymus tissue came from resections taken during corrective heart surgery.

V gene TRBV2 combines with J gene TRBJ1-2, with 9 nucleotides matching TRBD1. Material: thymocytes. The receptor's source is a girl younger than two with a congenital heart defect. CDR3 in amino acids: CASSEGQGDYGYTF. The CDR3 DNA follows: TGTGCCAGCAGTGAAGGACAGGGGGATTATGGCTACACCTTC.